This T cell receptor beta chain was identified in a study of long-term antiretroviral therapy in people with HIV. Findings and limits, study-wide: Clones that had undergone expansion before ART dominated the repertoire at all time points. After ART, diversity increased yet remained lower than transplant donor controls.

There are 14 residues in the CDR3. Germline V gene sequence: CDR1 MDHEN, CDR2 SYDVKM. V gave up 3 bases and J gave up 2 bases, with 10 bases separating them. People in the study who had HIV all got their treatment in the United States. The authors ran the immunoSEQ assay, v3.0, at survey level. Data came from immunoSEQ multiplex PCR; TCRdb stores just in-frame clones and leaves some out. This table holds roughly 23,000 clones, about four fifths found once. Comments on this clone: No antigen is known for it.

The TCR was taken from a man aged 25 to 40 with HIV. The sample consisted of unsorted PBMCs, taken 1.5 years after starting antiretroviral therapy. V usage is TRBV28 and J usage is TRBJ1-1; TRBD1 is a possible D gene (5 bases). The CDR3 nucleotides read TGTGCCAGCAGTTTCCCGGGACTCAACACTGAAGCTTTCTTT. It yields the protein CASSFPGLNTEAFF.